This TCR beta chain was retrieved from a study of CD8 T cells in ankylosing spondylitis listed by TCRdb under 2017. Study-wide context: To find TCR variants linked to disease, the study profiled T cell receptor beta repertoires in ankylosing spondylitis patients and healthy donors. The full study cohort was made up of about 24 ankylosing spondylitis patients and 108 healthy donors. Peripheral blood was sampled, and synovial fluid was also collected from ankylosing spondylitis patients.

The CDR3, cysteine through phenylalanine, is 15 amino acids long. The sequence is cut down to CDR3 DNA, 45 bases in frame from base 1. V trim: 0 bases; J trim: 5 bases; unmatched bases: 4. CDR1 is given as DFQATT and CDR2 as SNEGSKA, both from the germline V gene (reference sequence). Sequencing relied on an Illumina HiSeq 2500. Quantitative 5'-RACE with molecular barcodes was the method used to prepare the TCR beta libraries. In the source study's methods: A new computational method based on a probabilistic model of VDJ rearrangement was used to identify disease-linked TCR variants. TCRdb's own reprocessing of the public reads used fastp at Q25 and MiXCR and kept productive beta chains. CDR3 protein sequences are deduplicated, and each keeps its most common genes and DNA. TCRdb, not the original authors, processed these V and J calls. Counted in this sample were some 54,000 distinct CDR3 sequences; around 7.4% of them appeared once. The leading ten clones occupy about 8.9% of the sample.

General findings and caveats noted by the study authors: Some TCR beta motif variants had previously been reported in synovial fluid and blood of reactive arthritis patients, which suggested common disease-initiation mechanisms. In peripheral blood, the disease-linked clones were found at relatively low frequencies and had a CD8+ phenotype. According to the report, matched synovial fluid samples from ankylosing spondylitis patients were significantly enriched for the disease-linked clones. A TCR beta motif made up of about eight highly homologous amino acid variants appeared to be characteristic of blood from ankylosing spondylitis patients.

Of note for this clonotype: Its binding antigen is unknown. A single base separates this from a much larger clone, so it may be a read error.

The chain is made from TRBV20-1 and TRBJ2-3, with TRBD2 matching 11 junction bases. Sequenced sample: blood, either unsorted or a sorted T cell fraction (not recorded which). The receptor's source is a female donor with ankylosing spondylitis or in good health (not recorded which). The CDR3 protein is CSARDSGGELDTQYF. Here is the DNA: TGCAGTGCTAGAGATAGCGGGGGGGAGCTAGATACGCAGTATTTT.